These T cell receptor beta chains were read from a single sample in a study of blood T cell repertoires in COVID-19. The protocol was immunoSEQ multiplex PCR, while the TCRdb copy is restricted to in-frame clones and leaves out a portion. Of around 130,000 clones listed, roughly four fifths are singletons. Source material: peripheral blood. These receptors were collected from a human donor in a cohort sampled during active COVID-19. Each CDR3 is given with its conserved first and last residue. The D gene is left open where the match is weak. Some rows have no size entry. The others give once, few or many, or a class for an expanded clone.

j_call | clone_size | cdr3_length | v_call | d_call | cdr3_nt | cdr3_aa
TRBJ2-3 | . | 14 | TRBV3-1/TRBV3-2 | . | TGTGCCAGCAGCCAAGGGAGGGCCACAGATACGCAGTATTTT | CASSQGRATDTQYF
TRBJ2-5 | . | 13 | TRBV19 | TRBD1 | TGTGCCACCTCGGACAGGGGAGGCGAGACCCAGTACTTC | CATSDRGGETQYF
TRBJ2-7 | . | 13 | TRBV5-1 | . | TGCGCCAGCAAAAGTAGCTACGGCTACGAGCAGTACTTC | CASKSSYGYEQYF
TRBJ2-1 | once | 19 | TRBV3-1/TRBV3-2 | TRBD2 | TGTGCCAGCAGCCAAGCAAGCCCTTTCCTAGCGGGGCCTTACAATGAGCAGTTCTTC | CASSQASPFLAGPYNEQFF
TRBJ1-4 | . | 14 | TRBV5-6 | . | TGTGCCAGCAGTCTGAGTCGGAGAAGTGAAAAACTGTTTTTT | CASSLSRRSEKLFF
TRBJ2-3 | . | 16 | TRBV2 | . | TGTGCCAGCATTAAAAACCCGGGATCCCGCACAGATACGCAGTATTTT | CASIKNPGSRTDTQYF
TRBJ2-3 | . | 17 | TRBV7-8 | TRBD2 | TGTGCCAGCAGCCTGCTTGGAGGCGGGGGGGGGCTAGATACGCAGTATTTT | CASSLLGGGGGLDTQYF
TRBJ2-2 | . | 14 | TRBV6-5 | . | TGTGCCAGCAGGCGACAGCCGAACACCGGGGAGCTGTTTTTT | CASRRQPNTGELFF
TRBJ1-3 | once | 14 | TRBV5-1 | . | TGCGCCAGCAGCTGGGGCGACGCTGGAAGCACCATATATTTT | CASSWGDAGSTIYF
TRBJ1-5 | . | 15 | TRBV27 | . | TGTGCCAGCAGCTCAGGGACACTGGGCAATCAGCCCCAGCATTTT | CASSSGTLGNQPQHF
TRBJ1-3 | . | 15 | TRBV5-5 | . | TGTGCCAGCAGCTTCGGGGGAAGCTCTGGAAACACCATATATTTT | CASSFGGSSGNTIYF
TRBJ1-3 | . | 15 | TRBV6-5 | TRBD1 | TGTGCCAGCAGTTATTCCGGGACAGTTGGAAACACCATATATTTT | CASSYSGTVGNTIYF
TRBJ2-5 | . | 16 | TRBV6-2/TRBV6-3 | TRBD1 | TGTGCCAGCAGCTCCCTGGGGCAGTTGACAGGGGAGACCCAGTACTTC | CASSSLGQLTGETQYF
TRBJ2-5 | few | 17 | TRBV7-8 | . | TGTGCCAGCAGCTTGATTACAGGACAAACGTACCAAGAGACCCAGTACTTC | CASSLITGQTYQETQYF
TRBJ2-3 | . | 15 | TRBV7-2 | . | TGTGCCAGCAGCTTATTCGGGGGAAACACAGATACGCAGTATTTT | CASSLFGGNTDTQYF
TRBJ2-1 | . | 14 | TRBV2 | . | TGTGCCAGCAGAACAGGGAGCTCCTACAATGAGCAGTTCTTC | CASRTGSSYNEQFF
TRBJ2-5 | . | 16 | TRBV11-3 | TRBD1 | TGTGCCAGCAGCCACCGGACAGGGGCCCTACAAGAGACCCAGTACTTC | CASSHRTGALQETQYF
TRBJ1-1 | . | 13 | TRBV6-5 | . | TGTGCCAGCAGTAAGGGGGAGACCCTAGAGGCTTTCTTT | CASSKGETLEAFF
TRBJ2-7 | . | 13 | TRBV11-2 | . | TGTGCCAGCCAGACAGGGAGGTTCGGCGAGCAGTACTTC | CASQTGRFGEQYF
TRBJ2-1 | . | 11 | TRBV7-2 | . | TGTGCCAGCAGCTTAGACTGGGAGCAGTTCTTC | CASSLDWEQFF
TRBJ2-2 | . | 17 | TRBV5-6 | TRBD1 | TGTGCCAGCAGCTCTGGGACAGGGAGGATCGAGACCGGGGAGCTGTTTTTT | CASSSGTGRIETGELFF
TRBJ2-3 | . | 12 | TRBV10-1 | . | TGCGCCAGCAGGGGGCTTACAGATACGCAGTATTTT | CASRGLTDTQYF
TRBJ1-6 | . | 15 | TRBV27 | TRBD1 | TGTGCCAGCAGATCGGACAGGGTCGGAAATTCACCCCTCCACTTT | CASRSDRVGNSPLHF
TRBJ1-4 | . | 16 | TRBV5-1 | . | TGCGCCAGCAGCCCCGGGTCTAGGGGCCTAAATGAAAAACTGTTTTTT | CASSPGSRGLNEKLFF
TRBJ1-2 | . | 14 | TRBV7-9 | TRBD1 | TGTGCCAGCAGCTTGATGGAGGGGGCGGGTGGCTACACCTTC | CASSLMEGAGGYTF
TRBJ2-7 | once | 16 | TRBV7-8 | . | TGTGCCAGCAGCTTATCGGTGGGCGGGGTGATATACGAGCAGTACTTC | CASSLSVGGVIYEQYF
TRBJ1-5 | . | 17 | TRBV7-9 | TRBD1 | TGTGCCAGCAGCTTGGTTCTACAGGGGGCGCGGGATCAGCCCCAGCATTTT | CASSLVLQGARDQPQHF
TRBJ2-5 | . | 15 | TRBV16 | . | TGTGCCAGCAGCCACCCGGCAGGGCAGGGGGAGACCCAGTACTTC | CASSHPAGQGETQYF
TRBJ2-7 | . | 12 | TRBV3-1/TRBV3-2 | TRBD1 | TGTGCCAGCAGCCGAGGACAGGGGGCCCCGTACTTC | CASSRGQGAPYF
TRBJ2-3 | . | 15 | TRBV6-5 | TRBD2 | TGTGCCAGCAGGGCTAGCGGGGGGACGGTGGATACGCAGTATTTT | CASRASGGTVDTQYF
TRBJ2-5 | . | 17 | TRBV5-6 | TRBD2 | TGTGCCAGCAGCTTGGAAGAGCGGGGAACCTCAACAGAGACCCAGTACTTC | CASSLEERGTSTETQYF
TRBJ2-3 | . | 17 | TRBV6-2/TRBV6-3 | TRBD2 | TGTGCCAGCAGTTTTCGGACTAGCGGAACTAGCACAGATACGCAGTATTTT | CASSFRTSGTSTDTQYF
TRBJ2-1 | . | 13 | TRBV28 | . | TGTGCCAGCAGTTTCGGACTAAACAATGAGCAGTTCTTC | CASSFGLNNEQFF
TRBJ2-5 | . | 18 | TRBV3-1/TRBV3-2 | TRBD2 | TGTGCCAGCAGCCACCCGTACGGGGAGGCGGGGGGAGGAGAGACCCAGTACTTC | CASSHPYGEAGGGETQYF
TRBJ1-2 | . | 16 | TRBV6-6 | TRBD1 | TGTGCCAGCAGTTACAGCAGACAGGGGAACGCCTATGGCTACACCTTC | CASSYSRQGNAYGYTF
TRBJ2-5 | . | 13 | TRBV24-1 | . | TGTGCCACCAGTCCTCCAGGGGAAGAGACCCAGTACTTC | CATSPPGEETQYF
TRBJ1-5 | few | 16 | TRBV6-5 | TRBD1 | TGTGCCAGCAGTTCTGGGGACAGGGACAGCAATCAGCCCCAGCATTTT | CASSSGDRDSNQPQHF
TRBJ1-2 | . | 16 | TRBV5-1 | TRBD1 | TGCGCCAGCAGCTTGGAGGGACAGGCCAGGGGCTATGGCTACACCTTC | CASSLEGQARGYGYTF
TRBJ2-3 | . | 12 | TRBV2 | . | TGTGCCAGCAGTGAGGGGCCAGATACGCAGTATTTT | CASSEGPDTQYF
TRBJ2-7 | once | 14 | TRBV7-2 | . | TGTGCCAGCAGCTTCCGACCGACTCCCGGCGAGCAGTACTTC | CASSFRPTPGEQYF
TRBJ2-7 | . | 15 | TRBV5-1 | TRBD1 | TGCGCCAGCAGCTTGAGCTACCAGGGGGCCCGGGAGCAGTACTTC | CASSLSYQGAREQYF
TRBJ2-4 | . | 14 | TRBV5-1 | . | TGCGCCAGCACAGGGGCTGGAGCCAAAAACATTCAGTACTTC | CASTGAGAKNIQYF
TRBJ2-2 | . | 15 | TRBV7-9 | . | TGTGCCAGCAGCTTAGCGGGCACGAATTGGGGGGAGCTGTTTTTT | CASSLAGTNWGELFF
TRBJ2-3 | . | 14 | TRBV10-3 | TRBD2 | TGTGCCATCACTCGCGGGGGGGAATTGGATACGCAGTATTTT | CAITRGGELDTQYF
TRBJ1-5 | . | 14 | TRBV2 | TRBD1 | TGTGCCAGCAGGGGGACAGGGCGGCATCAGCCCCAGCATTTT | CASRGTGRHQPQHF
TRBJ2-5 | . | 14 | TRBV5-1 | TRBD1 | TGCGCCAGCAGCCTAGGGGGCATGGAAGAGACCCAGTACTTC | CASSLGGMEETQYF
TRBJ2-7 | . | 15 | TRBV6-5 | TRBD1 | TGTGCCAGCAGTTACCCCCGACAGGGAACCTACGAGCAGTACTTC | CASSYPRQGTYEQYF
TRBJ2-1 | . | 15 | TRBV5-1 | . | TGCGCCAGCAGCACAAGACAGAGCTCCTACAATGAGCAGTTCTTC | CASSTRQSSYNEQFF
TRBJ2-7 | . | 12 | TRBV11-2 | TRBD1 | TGTGCCAGCACCCGGAGCGGGGACAGGGTTGACTTC | CASTRSGDRVDF
TRBJ1-5 | . | 12 | TRBV2 | . | TGTGCCAGCAAGGGGATCAATCAGCCCCAGCATTTT | CASKGINQPQHF
TRBJ2-1 | . | 16 | TRBV2 | TRBD1 | TGTGCCAGCAAACCCGGGACAGGGGGCCTCTACAATGAGCAGTTCTTC | CASKPGTGGLYNEQFF
TRBJ1-4 | . | 13 | TRBV18 | TRBD1 | TGTGCCAGCTTACAGGGGGCAGGTGAAAAACTGTTTTTT | CASLQGAGEKLFF
TRBJ1-1 | . | 16 | TRBV5-1 | TRBD1 | TGCGCCAGCAGCTTGGAGATAACAGGGGGCTTAACTGAAGCTTTCTTT | CASSLEITGGLTEAFF
TRBJ2-7 | . | 14 | TRBV2 | . | TGTGCCAGCAGTGCACAGGCGCCGGGTTACGAGCAGTACTTC | CASSAQAPGYEQYF
TRBJ2-2 | . | 16 | TRBV7-8 | TRBD1 | TGTGCCAGCAGCTTCCTTGGGGACAGGGGCACCGGGGAGCTGTTTTTT | CASSFLGDRGTGELFF
TRBJ2-5 | . | 15 | TRBV5-1 | TRBD2 | TGCGCCAGCAGCGAAACTAGCGGGGGCCCTCAAACCCAGTACTTC | CASSETSGGPQTQYF
TRBJ2-3 | . | 15 | TRBV5-8 | TRBD2 | TGTGCCAGCAGTCCTAGCGGGGGGTCCACAGATACGCAGTATTTT | CASSPSGGSTDTQYF
TRBJ2-4 | . | 15 | TRBV15 | . | TGTGCCACCAGCAGAGATATAACTAGCATCGCCATTCAGTACTTC | CATSRDITSIAIQYF
TRBJ1-1 | . | 15 | TRBV21-1 | . | TGTGCCAGCAGCCTTCCCTGGCGGGGGAACACTGAAGCTTTCTTT | CASSLPWRGNTEAFF
TRBJ2-1 | . | 14 | TRBV2 | . | TGTGCCAGCAGTGAAAGGGGGGGCAGGAATGAGCAGTTCTTC | CASSERGGRNEQFF